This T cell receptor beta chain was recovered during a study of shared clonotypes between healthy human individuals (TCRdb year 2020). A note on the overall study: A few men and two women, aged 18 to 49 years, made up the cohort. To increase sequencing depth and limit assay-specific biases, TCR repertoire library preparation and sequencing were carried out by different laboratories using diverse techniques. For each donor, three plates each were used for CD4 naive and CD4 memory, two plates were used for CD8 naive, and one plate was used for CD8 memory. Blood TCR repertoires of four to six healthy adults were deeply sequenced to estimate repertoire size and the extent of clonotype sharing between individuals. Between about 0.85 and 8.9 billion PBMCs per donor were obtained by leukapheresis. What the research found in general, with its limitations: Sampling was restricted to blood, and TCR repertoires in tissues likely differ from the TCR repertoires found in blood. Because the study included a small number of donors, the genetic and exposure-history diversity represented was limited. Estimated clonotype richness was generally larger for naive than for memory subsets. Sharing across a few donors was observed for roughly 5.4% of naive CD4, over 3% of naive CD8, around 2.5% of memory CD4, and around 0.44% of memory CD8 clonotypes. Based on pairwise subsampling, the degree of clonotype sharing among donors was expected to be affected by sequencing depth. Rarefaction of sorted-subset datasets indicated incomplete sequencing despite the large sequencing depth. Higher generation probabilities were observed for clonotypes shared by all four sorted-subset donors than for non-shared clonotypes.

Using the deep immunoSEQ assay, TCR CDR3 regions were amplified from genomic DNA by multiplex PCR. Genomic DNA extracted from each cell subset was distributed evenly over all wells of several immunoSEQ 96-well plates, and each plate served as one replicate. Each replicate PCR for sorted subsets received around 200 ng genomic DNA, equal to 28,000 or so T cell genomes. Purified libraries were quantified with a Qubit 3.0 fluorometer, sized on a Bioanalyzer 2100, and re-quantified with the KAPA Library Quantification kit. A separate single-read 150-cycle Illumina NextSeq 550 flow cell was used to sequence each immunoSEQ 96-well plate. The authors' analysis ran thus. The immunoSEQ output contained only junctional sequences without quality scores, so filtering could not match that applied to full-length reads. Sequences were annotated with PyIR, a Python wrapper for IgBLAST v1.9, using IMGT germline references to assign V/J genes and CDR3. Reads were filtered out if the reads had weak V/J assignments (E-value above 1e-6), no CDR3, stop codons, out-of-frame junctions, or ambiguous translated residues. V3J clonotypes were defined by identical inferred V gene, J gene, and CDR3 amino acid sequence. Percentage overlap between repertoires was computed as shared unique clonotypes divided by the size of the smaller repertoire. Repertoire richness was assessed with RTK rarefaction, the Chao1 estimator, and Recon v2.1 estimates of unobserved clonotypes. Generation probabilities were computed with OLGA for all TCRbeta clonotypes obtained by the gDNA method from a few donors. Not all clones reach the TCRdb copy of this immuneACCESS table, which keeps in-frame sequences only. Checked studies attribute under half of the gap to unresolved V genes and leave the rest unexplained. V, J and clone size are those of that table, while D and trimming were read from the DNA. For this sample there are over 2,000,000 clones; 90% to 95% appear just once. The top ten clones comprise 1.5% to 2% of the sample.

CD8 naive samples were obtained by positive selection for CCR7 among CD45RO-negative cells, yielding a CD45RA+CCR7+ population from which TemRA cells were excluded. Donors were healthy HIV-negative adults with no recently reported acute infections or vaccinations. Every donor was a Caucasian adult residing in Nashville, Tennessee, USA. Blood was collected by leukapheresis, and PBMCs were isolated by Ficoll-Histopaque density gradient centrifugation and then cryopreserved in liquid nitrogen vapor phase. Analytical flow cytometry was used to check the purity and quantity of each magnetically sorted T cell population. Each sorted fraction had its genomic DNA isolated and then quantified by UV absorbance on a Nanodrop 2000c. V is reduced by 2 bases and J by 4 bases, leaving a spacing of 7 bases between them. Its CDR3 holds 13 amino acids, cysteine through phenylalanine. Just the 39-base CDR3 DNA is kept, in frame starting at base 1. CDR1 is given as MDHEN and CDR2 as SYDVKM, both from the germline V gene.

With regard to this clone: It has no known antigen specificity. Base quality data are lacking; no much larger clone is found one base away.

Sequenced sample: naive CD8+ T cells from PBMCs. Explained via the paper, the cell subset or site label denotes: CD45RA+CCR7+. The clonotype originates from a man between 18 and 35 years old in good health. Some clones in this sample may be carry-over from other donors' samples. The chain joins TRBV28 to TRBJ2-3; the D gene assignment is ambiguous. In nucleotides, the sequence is TGTGCCAGCAGTTTAGCCTTCGCAGATACGCAGTATTTT. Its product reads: CASSLAFADTQYF.